This entry lists 20 T cell receptor beta chains sequenced from one sample in a study of beta chain features in type 1 diabetes. Expressed TCRB transcripts got sequenced, as all isolated RNA was reverse transcribed. Sequencing was performed with immunoSEQ multiplex PCR; in TCRdb, only in-frame clones are kept and a portion is missing. The sample contains 160,000 or so clones, about 9.8% of which appear only once. What was sequenced was central memory CD4+ T cells from blood. Receptors originate from a woman aged 18-29 years in good health.

The chain couples TRBV5-1 to TRBJ2-1; a weak D match, TRBD2 (5 bases). Per germline, CDR1 SGHRS and CDR2 YFSETQ. CDR3 length: 14 residues. V was clipped by 4 bases and J by 6 bases, with 14 bases between them. The CDR3 is CASSERGSSNEQFF. CDR3 sequence (DNA): TGCGCCAGCAGCGAACGGGGTAGTAGCAATGAGCAGTTCTTC.

In its sample, this clone was seen a few times. This chain connects TRBV5-1 to TRBJ1-5; D might be TRBD1 (6 bases). The germline V and J ends were trimmed by 0 bases and 7 bases, with 14 bases remaining between them. CDR1 and CDR2 (germline): SGHRS, YFSETQ. The CDR3 is made up of 15 amino acids. The CDR3 DNA reads as TGCGCCAGCAGCTTGGAAGGCGGGGGCTTCCAGCCCCAGCATTTT. This gives the protein CASSLEGGGFQPQHF. Combining the CDR3 with reference TRBV5-1 and TRBJ1-5 gives the whole variable domain KAGVTQTPRYLIKTRGQQVTLSCSPISGHRSVSWYQQTPGQGLQFLFEYFSETQRNKGNFPGRFSGRQFSNSRSEMNVSTLELGDSALYLCASSLEGGGFQPQHFGDGTRLSIL.

This clone has more than one count but fewer than ten. V is TRBV14 and J is TRBJ1-1; D perhaps matches TRBD1 (5 bases). Germline-derived CDR1 and CDR2 are SGHDN and FVKESK. Deletions cut 1 base from V and 0 bases from J, with 9 bases between. The CDR3 covers 15 residues. CDR3 region: CASSQGQNMNTEAFF. In DNA, the CDR3 is TGTGCCAGCAGCCAAGGACAGAACATGAACACTGAAGCTTTCTTT.

This clone occurred a few times. This sequence joins TRBV30 and TRBJ2-7; a possible D gene is TRBD2 (5 bases). Germline V gene sequence: CDR1 GTSNPN, CDR2 SVGIG (reference sequence). V gave up 1 base and J gave up 2 bases, with 6 bases separating them. The CDR3 length is 12 residues. The CDR3 sequence: CAWSGGPYEQYF. The CDR3 bases are TGTGCCTGGAGTGGAGGGCCCTACGAGCAGTACTTC.

The chain employs TRBV10-3 and TRBJ2-3, with TRBD2 as a possible D gene (7 bases). The length of the CDR3 is 16 residues. The ends were cut back, 5 bases at V and 4 bases at J, with 19 bases in the middle. The germline V gene encodes CDR1 ENHRY and CDR2 SYGVKD. CDR3 sequence reads: CAISRGGGRFADTQYF. Written as DNA, the CDR3 is TGTGCCATCAGTAGGGGAGGGGGAAGGTTTGCAGATACGCAGTATTTT.

This rearrangement joins TRBV27 to TRBJ1-3; no definite D call. Germline V gene lookup returns CDR1 MNHEY and CDR2 SMNVEV (reference sequence). The V end lost 4 bases, the J end lost 0 bases, and 7 bases lay between the germline ends. The CDR3 is 14 amino acids. The DNA for the CDR3 is TGTGCCAGCAGTTCGGCGGTCTCTGGAAACACCATATATTTT. It specifies CASSSAVSGNTIYF.

This clone was seen a handful of times. V and J are TRBV11-3 and TRBJ2-1; TRBD2 aligns across 11 bases. Germline loops: CDR1 SGHNT, CDR2 YENEEA. The ends lost 1 base at V and 5 bases at J; junction bases unmatched: 1. The CDR3 length is 15 residues. The CDR3 bases are TGTGCCAGCAGCTTAGGACTAGCGGGGAACAATGAGCAGTTCTTC. Its translation: CASSLGLAGNNEQFF.

This clone was picked up a small number of times. The chain employs TRBV12-5 and TRBJ2-1, with D tentatively TRBD2 (6 bases). V lost 5 bases, J lost 4 bases, and 15 bases lay in between. CDR1 is LGHNT, CDR2 FRNRAP, per germline. This CDR3 contains 15 residues. Here the CDR3 reads CASGQGASVYNEQFF. The CDR3 nucleotides read TGTGCTAGTGGTCAAGGGGCTAGCGTTTACAATGAGCAGTTCTTC.

In its sample, this clone was seen a few times. This rearrangement joins TRBV7-9 to TRBJ1-4, with unresolved D. Germline V gives CDR1 SEHNR, CDR2 FQNEAQ (reference sequence). The CDR3 is 11 amino acids. V lost 8 bases and J lost 5, with 6 bases in between. The CDR3 DNA sequence: TGTGCCAGCGCGGTGAATGAAAAACTGTTTTTT. Protein product: CASAVNEKLFF.

This clone was counted ten times or more. V is TRBV5-1 and J is TRBJ2-3, with unresolved D. The CDR3 is 14 residues long. Germline loops: CDR1 SGHRS, CDR2 YFSETQ. Trimming took off 1 base at V and 4 bases at J, with 10 bases between the two ends. This CDR3 is CASSLPPAADTQYF. CDR3 DNA sequence: TGCGCCAGCAGCTTGCCGCCGGCGGCAGATACGCAGTATTTT.

This clone was found a few times. The rearrangement uses TRBV5-1 and TRBJ2-3; TRBD2 matches 16 bases. The CDR3 sequence is 16 residues long. CDR1 is SGHRS and CDR2 is YFSETQ in the germline V gene. The V gene end was trimmed by 4 bases and the J gene end by 4 bases; junction bases not matched to a gene: 3. CDR3 bases: TGCGCCAGCAGCATCGGGACTAGCGGGAGGGCAGATACGCAGTATTTT. This gives the protein CASSIGTSGRADTQYF.

The gene calls are TRBV5-4 and TRBJ1-1, with D perhaps matching TRBD1 (5 bases). The length of the CDR3 is 14 residues. The germline V gene encodes CDR1 SGHNT and CDR2 YYREEE (reference sequence). The V gene lost 4 bases and the J gene lost 1 base, with 11 bases spanning the gap. The CDR3, as DNA: TGTGCCAGCAGCCGACAGAAAGCGAACACTGAAGCTTTCTTT. This codes for CASSRQKANTEAFF.

Points on this clone: The same CDR3 is also encoded by other DNA sequences in this sample. The rearrangement uses TRBV6-1 and TRBJ2-1, with TRBD2 matching 7 bases. V lost 1 base and J lost 3; bases outside the gene matches: 3. CDR3 length: 15 amino acids. Per germline, CDR1 MNHNS and CDR2 SASEGT. The CDR3 nucleotides are TGTGCCAGCAGTGAAGGTCGCGGGAGCTACAATGAGCAGTTCTTC. It yields the protein CASSEGRGSYNEQFF.

Here the CDR3 DNA reads TGTGCCAGCAGCCCAGACGGGGGTGACTATGGCTACACCTTC. Its protein product is CASSPDGGDYGYTF. The J gene is TRBJ1-2, the V gene TRBV7-8, with D possibly TRBD1 on 5 matching bases. CDR1 SGHVS and CDR2 FQNEAQ come from the germline V gene. This CDR3 is 14 amino acids long. Trimming cost V 5 bases and J 3 bases, with 13 bases left between them.

This clone showed up just a few times. This chain links TRBV5-4 with TRBJ2-3; D is unresolved. The V gene lost 1 base and the J gene lost 2 bases, with 11 bases spanning the gap. Germline CDR1 is SGHNT and CDR2 is YYREEE (reference sequence). The CDR3 sequence is 15 residues long. The CDR3 DNA is TGTGCCAGCAGCTTGATGGGCTACTCCACAGATACGCAGTATTTT. It encodes CASSLMGYSTDTQYF.

This clone came up a few times. The V and J genes are TRBV5-1 and TRBJ2-1; D is unresolved. The CDR3 has 15 amino acids. Germline V gene sequence: CDR1 SGHRS, CDR2 YFSETQ. With 0 bases removed from V and 1 base from J, the gap between germline ends came to 8 bases. In DNA form, the CDR3 reads TGCGCCAGCAGCTTGGGGGCCCAATCCTACAATGAGCAGTTCTTC. Amino acid sequence: CASSLGAQSYNEQFF.

The J gene is TRBJ2-2, the V gene TRBV5-1; possible D gene TRBD2, 7 bases. Looked up from germline, CDR1 is SGHRS and CDR2 is YFSETQ. This CDR3 is built from 14 residues. V shed 6 bases and J shed 5 bases, with 14 bases lying between them. CDR3 DNA sequence: TGCGCCAGCAACAACGGGGGGCAGACCGGGGAGCTGTTTTTT. Amino acid sequence: CASNNGGQTGELFF.

The CDR3 is CASSSDRSGVDNEQFF. The DNA of the CDR3 is TGTGCCAGCAGCTCGGATCGATCCGGGGTCGACAATGAGCAGTTCTTC. This chain joins TRBV5-6 and TRBJ2-1, with D maybe TRBD2 (5 bases). V lost 3 bases, J lost 5 bases, and 18 bases lay in between. Germline CDR1 and CDR2: SGHDT and YYEEEE. CDR3 length: 16 amino acids.

The genes are TRBV18 and TRBJ2-7, with TRBD1 matching over 7 bases. CDR1 and CDR2 (germline): KGHSH, LQKENI. Losses at the gene ends were 0 bases for V and 3 bases for J; bases not matched to a gene: 8. This CDR3 contains 16 residues. DNA for the CDR3: TGTGCCAGCTCACCACCAGGGACCGGGACAGACTACGAGCAGTACTTC. Protein product: CASSPPGTGTDYEQYF.

This clone was detected only a few times. V gene TRBV9 combines with J gene TRBJ1-1; a possible D gene is TRBD1 (6 bases). Germline V gives CDR1 SGDLS, CDR2 YYNGEE. The germline V and J ends were trimmed by 1 base and 5 bases, with 15 bases remaining between them. The CDR3 extends over 15 amino acids. CDR3 DNA sequence: TGTGCCAGCAGCGTATATGGGGGGGCAGGGACTGAAGCTTTCTTT. Residues: CASSVYGGAGTEAFF.